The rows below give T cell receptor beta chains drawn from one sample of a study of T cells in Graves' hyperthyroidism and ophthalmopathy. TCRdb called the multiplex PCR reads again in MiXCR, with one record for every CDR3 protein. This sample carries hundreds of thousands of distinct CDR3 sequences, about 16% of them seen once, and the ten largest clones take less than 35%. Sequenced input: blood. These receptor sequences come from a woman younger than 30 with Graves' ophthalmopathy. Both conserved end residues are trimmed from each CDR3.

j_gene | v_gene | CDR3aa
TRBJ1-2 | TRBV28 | ASRPAINRELRYGYT
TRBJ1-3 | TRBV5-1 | ASSLEMSSGNTIY
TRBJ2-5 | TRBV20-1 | SARLAVRETQY
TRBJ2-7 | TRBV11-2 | ASSSPKDGGGSYEQY
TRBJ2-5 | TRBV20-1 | SARADRGAGETQY
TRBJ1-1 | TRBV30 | AWSPGRIEAF
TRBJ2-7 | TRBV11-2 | ASSLGMGPSGAYEQY
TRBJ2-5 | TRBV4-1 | ASSQVFSETQY
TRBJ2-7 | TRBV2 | ASSELVGSSHEQY
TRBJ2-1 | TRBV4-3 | ASSRDRGLAGINEQF
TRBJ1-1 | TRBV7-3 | ASSLVWGQGNTEAF
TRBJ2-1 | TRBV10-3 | AISESSYNEQF
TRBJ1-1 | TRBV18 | ASSPGTGNTEAF
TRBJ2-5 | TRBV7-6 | ASSLSTGLSETQY
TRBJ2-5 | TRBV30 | AWNPRSETQY
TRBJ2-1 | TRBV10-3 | AIRDWGNEQF
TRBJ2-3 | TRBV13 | ASSLDLAGDTDTQY
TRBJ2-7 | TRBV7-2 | ASSLFGGRTVEQY
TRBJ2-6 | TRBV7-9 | ATPPGTSNSGANVLT
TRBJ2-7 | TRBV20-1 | SATRDASYEQY
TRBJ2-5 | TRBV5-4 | ASSGDLGSGGAFETQY
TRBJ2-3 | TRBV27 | ASRAFVADTQY
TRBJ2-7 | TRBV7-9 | ASSLALAEQY
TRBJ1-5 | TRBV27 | ASSPTEAGRNNQPQH
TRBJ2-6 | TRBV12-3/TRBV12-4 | ASRKDSYSGANVLT
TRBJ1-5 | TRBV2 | ASDAQGATFGNQPQH
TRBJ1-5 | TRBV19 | ASSPLETNQPQH
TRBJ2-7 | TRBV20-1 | SARRGLAGVGVFSYEQY
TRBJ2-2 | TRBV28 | ASSSPSFAGELF
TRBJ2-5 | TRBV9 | ASSGKDRGRLETQY
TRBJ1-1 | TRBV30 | AWSGQANTEAF